A selection of T cell receptor beta chains follows, all from one sample in a study of beta chain features in type 1 diabetes. Generated by immunoSEQ multiplex PCR, the TCRdb table keeps only in-frame clones and is missing some. The sample has 55,000 to 80,000 clones; roughly 50% are singletons. Sequenced sample: central memory CD4+ T cells from blood. The receptor source for this set is a man under 40 with type 1 diabetes. The CDR3 runs from the conserved cysteine through the conserved F or W. A D gene is named only where the DNA matches it firmly. Not every row has a clone size; where given, it reads once, few, many or a size class.

TRBD2,TRBV7-2,TRBJ2-2,-,CASRLAESTGELFF,TGTGCCAGCAGACTAGCGGAATCAACCGGGGAGCTGTTTTTT
TRBD2,TRBV7-2,TRBJ2-7,-,CATRGAGRGYEQYF,TGTGCCACCCGAGGGGCGGGGAGGGGCTACGAGCAGTACTTC
TRBD2,TRBV6-6,TRBJ2-1,-,CASSLQRETYNEQFF,TGTGCCAGCAGCTTACAGCGGGAGACCTACAATGAGCAGTTCTTC
-,TRBV2,TRBJ2-5,-,CASRPGLKETQYF,TGTGCCAGCAGACCAGGGTTAAAAGAGACCCAGTACTTC
-,TRBV2,TRBJ1-2,-,CASSEAQRGKGYTF,TGTGCCAGCAGTGAAGCGCAGCGGGGTAAGGGCTACACCTTC
-,TRBV30,TRBJ1-5,few,CAWMAGKGNQPQHF,TGTGCCTGGATGGCCGGGAAAGGGAATCAGCCCCAGCATTTT
-,TRBV27,TRBJ2-7,-,CASSLGLYYEQYF,TGTGCCAGCAGTTTGGGCCTCTACTACGAGCAGTACTTC
TRBD2,TRBV25-1,TRBJ2-1,-,CASSEAAGGGGHNEQFF,TGTGCCAGCAGTGAAGCCGCGGGAGGCGGGGGCCACAATGAGCAGTTCTTC
-,TRBV9,TRBJ2-3,-,CASSVVVGTDTQYF,TGTGCCAGCAGCGTAGTCGTTGGCACAGATACGCAGTATTTT
-,TRBV6-1,TRBJ2-5,-,CASSESPGLWETQYF,TGTGCCAGCAGTGAATCGCCAGGGTTATGGGAGACCCAGTACTTC
TRBD2,TRBV6-1,TRBJ2-1,-,CASSEGRLAGGGYNEQFF,TGTGCCAGCAGTGAAGGCCGGCTAGCGGGAGGCGGCTACAATGAGCAGTTCTTC
-,TRBV5-8,TRBJ1-1,few,CASSLGAGRENTEAFF,TGTGCCAGCAGCTTGGGGGCCGGGAGGGAAAACACTGAAGCTTTCTTT
-,TRBV27,TRBJ1-5,-,CASSWGPQSNQPQHF,TGTGCCAGCAGTTGGGGCCCCCAGAGCAATCAGCCCCAGCATTTT
-,TRBV6-1,TRBJ2-7,few,CASSDWGTGSGEQYF,TGTGCCAGCAGTGATTGGGGAACAGGTTCGGGTGAGCAGTACTTC
TRBD2,TRBV11-2,TRBJ2-5,few,CASSLGGRGRAGETQYF,TGTGCCAGCAGCTTAGGCGGGAGAGGGCGCGCGGGTGAGACCCAGTACTTC
TRBD2,TRBV30,TRBJ2-7,-,CAWSRGEAYEQYF,TGTGCCTGGAGCCGGGGGGAGGCCTACGAGCAGTACTTC
-,TRBV28,TRBJ2-1,-,CASSSGLNNNEQFF,TGTGCCAGCAGTTCTGGACTCAACAACAATGAGCAGTTCTTC
TRBD1,TRBV11-2,TRBJ2-1,-,CASSLAWTGVNEQFF,TGTGCCAGCAGCTTAGCATGGACAGGGGTCAATGAGCAGTTCTTC
TRBD2,TRBV2,TRBJ2-5,-,CASSETGSGQETQYF,TGTGCCAGCAGTGAAACAGGTAGCGGGCAAGAGACCCAGTACTTC
-,TRBV5-5,TRBJ2-3,few,CASSLEPGIGGDTQYF,TGTGCCAGCAGCTTGGAACCAGGGATCGGGGGAGATACGCAGTATTTT
TRBD1,TRBV18,TRBJ2-1,-,CASSPVTQGANEQFF,TGTGCCAGCTCACCAGTCACACAGGGGGCTAATGAGCAGTTCTTC
-,TRBV30,TRBJ1-4,-,CAWSVDSGKLFF,TGTGCCTGGAGTGTAGACTCTGGGAAACTGTTTTTT
TRBD2,TRBV11-2,TRBJ2-3,-,CASSSLAGGRLTQYF,TGTGCCAGCAGCTCCCTAGCGGGGGGGCGCCTTACGCAGTATTTT
-,TRBV30,TRBJ1-5,-,CAWSVAPGFGNQPQHF,TGTGCCTGGAGTGTAGCCCCAGGGTTCGGCAATCAGCCCCAGCATTTT
TRBD1,TRBV11-2,TRBJ1-1,-,CASSLEGGTGWAFF,TGTGCCAGCAGCTTAGAGGGAGGGACAGGGTGGGCTTTCTTT